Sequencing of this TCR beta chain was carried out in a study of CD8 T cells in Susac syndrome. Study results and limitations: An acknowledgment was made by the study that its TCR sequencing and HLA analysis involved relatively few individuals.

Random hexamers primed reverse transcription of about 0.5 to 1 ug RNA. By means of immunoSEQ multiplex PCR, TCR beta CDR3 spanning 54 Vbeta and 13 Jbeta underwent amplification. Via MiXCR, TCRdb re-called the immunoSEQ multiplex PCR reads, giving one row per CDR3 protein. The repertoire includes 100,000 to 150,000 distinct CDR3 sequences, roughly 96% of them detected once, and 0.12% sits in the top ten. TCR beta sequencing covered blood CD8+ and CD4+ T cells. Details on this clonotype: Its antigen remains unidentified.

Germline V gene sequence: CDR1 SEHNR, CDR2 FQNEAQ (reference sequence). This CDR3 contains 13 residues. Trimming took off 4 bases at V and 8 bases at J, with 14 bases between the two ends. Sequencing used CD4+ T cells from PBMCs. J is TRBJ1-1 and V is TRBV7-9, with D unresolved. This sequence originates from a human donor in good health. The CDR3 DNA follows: TGTGCCAGCAGCTCCTTGCAACATGGGGAAGCTTTCTTT. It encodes CASSSLQHGEAFF.